This T cell receptor beta chain was retrieved from a study of T cell repertoires in cytomegalovirus infection. Each CDR3 protein gets one entry after TCRdb re-called the reads with MiXCR. The data hold hundreds of thousands of distinct CDR3 sequences, with approximately 40% observed a single time. In this sample, this clonotype turned up a few times. The antigen remains unidentified. Specimen: cultured PBMCs, collected from culture after CMV antigen stimulation. The sequence was obtained from a human donor in good health (CMV status not recorded). Some clones in this sample may be carry-over from other donors' samples.

The CDR3 sequence: CASSPRLGNTIYF. The DNA of the CDR3 is TGTGCCAGCAGCCCCCGACTGGGAAACACCATATATTTT. The chain employs TRBV7-2 and TRBJ1-3, with unresolved D. Trimming shortened V by 5 bases and J by 4 bases, and 9 bases separated the two germline ends. The CDR3 runs to 13 residues. Germline CDR1 and CDR2: SGHTA and FQGNSA.